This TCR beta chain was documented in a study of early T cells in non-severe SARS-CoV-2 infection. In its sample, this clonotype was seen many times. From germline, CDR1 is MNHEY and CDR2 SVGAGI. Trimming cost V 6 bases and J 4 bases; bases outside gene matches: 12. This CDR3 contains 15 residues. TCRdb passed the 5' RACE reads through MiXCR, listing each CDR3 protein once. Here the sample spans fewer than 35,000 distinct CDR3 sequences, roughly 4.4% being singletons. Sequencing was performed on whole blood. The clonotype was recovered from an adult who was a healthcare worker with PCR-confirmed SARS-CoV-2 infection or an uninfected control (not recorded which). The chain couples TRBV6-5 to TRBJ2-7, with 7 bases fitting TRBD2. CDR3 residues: CASSGGSAGRYEQYV. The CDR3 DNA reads TGTGCCAGCAGCGGGGGGTCCGCGGGGAGGTACGAGCAGTACGTC.